The 13 T cell receptor beta chains given below trace back to one sample, sequenced in a study of chemoradiotherapy in HPV16-positive cancers. Using immunoSEQ multiplex PCR, the repertoire was profiled, and TCRdb retains in-frame clones only, with some absent. The sample includes about 12,000 clones, 60% to 85% of them seen just once. The material was obtained from a patient who underwent chemoradiotherapy. All receptors derive from a human donor with HPV-associated anogenital cancer.

This rearrangement joins TRBV9 to TRBJ2-2, with D tentatively TRBD2 (5 bases). The CDR3 has 14 amino acids. Trimming stripped 0 bases from V and 6 bases from J, with 9 bases between. Germline-derived CDR1 and CDR2 are SGDLS and YYNGEE. The CDR3 loop reads CASSVGLTPGELFF. The CDR3 DNA sequence: TGTGCCAGCAGCGTAGGACTAACCCCCGGGGAGCTGTTTTTT.

The chain carries TRBV14 and TRBJ1-4; the D is unclear. This CDR3 region has 13 residues. CDR1 is SGHDN, CDR2 FVKESK, per germline. Trimming took off 4 bases at V and 5 bases at J, with 8 bases between the two ends. CDR3 sequence reads: CASSLRLNEKLFF. The CDR3 bases are TGTGCCAGCAGCCTCCGGCTGAATGAAAAACTGTTTTTT.

The chain has TRBV30 and TRBJ1-2; D is unclear. CDR3 length equals 14 residues. Trimming cost V 2 bases and J 2 bases, with 12 bases left between them. Germline CDR1 GTSNPN, CDR2 SVGIG (reference sequence). The CDR3 reads CAWSYLPENYGYTF. CDR3 DNA: TGTGCCTGGAGTTATCTCCCCGAAAACTATGGCTACACCTTC.

The CDR3 protein is CASSSGTGVTDTQYF. CDR3 coding DNA: TGCGCCAGCAGCTCCGGGACAGGGGTAACAGATACGCAGTATTTT. The chain uses TRBV5-1 and TRBJ2-3; TRBD1 matches 10 bases. J lost 3 bases, V lost 3 bases, and 4 bases had no gene match. The CDR3 is 15 residues long. Germline CDR1 and CDR2: SGHRS and YFSETQ.

The CDR3 bases are TGCGCCAGCAGTATAGACTACTTGGAGTCGACGAGTGAGCAGTTCTTC. As protein: CASSIDYLESTSEQFF. The rearrangement links TRBV4-1 to TRBJ2-1; possible D gene TRBD2, 5 bases. The CDR3 covers 16 residues. Looked up from germline, CDR1 is MGHRA and CDR2 is YSYEKL. Between the trimmed V and J ends, which lost 6 bases and 9 bases, there was a span of 24 bases.

By share of the sample, this clone is medium-sized. The rearrangement uses TRBV20-1 and TRBJ2-3; D is ambiguous. This CDR3 has 11 amino acids. V was trimmed by 6 bases and J by 2 bases, leaving 6 bases between them. Germline V gives CDR1 DFQATT, CDR2 SNEGSKA (reference sequence). CDR3 amino acids: CSAILTDTQYF. The CDR3 nucleotides are TGCAGTGCCATTCTCACAGATACGCAGTATTTT.

This sequence joins TRBV5-6 and TRBJ2-7; 8 bases line up with TRBD1. J lost 4 bases, V lost 5 bases, and 5 bases had no gene match. CDR1 is SGHDT, CDR2 YYEEEE, per germline. The CDR3 extends over 13 amino acids. CDR3 protein: CASSLDRAYEQYF. The CDR3 region has the DNA TGTGCCAGCAGTCTGGACAGGGCTTACGAGCAGTACTTC.

This clone was found once. The gene calls are TRBV4-3 and TRBJ2-6; 10 bases line up with TRBD2. Looked up from germline, CDR1 is LGHNA and CDR2 is YSLEER. J gave up 4 bases and V 4 bases, and 7 bases lay outside the gene matches. The CDR3 has 17 residues. This CDR3 reads CASSPSGSSDGANVLTF. CDR3 nucleotide sequence: TGCGCCAGCAGCCCTAGCGGGAGTTCTGACGGGGCCAACGTCCTGACTTTC.

The rearrangement joins TRBV6-6 to TRBJ1-1, with 7 nucleotides matching TRBD1. CDR3 size: 15 residues. Trimming removed 2 bases from V and 4 bases from J; junction bases left unmatched: 7. CDR1 MNHNY and CDR2 SVGAGI come from the germline V gene (reference sequence). CDR3 loop: CASSYPLTGSTEAFF. For the CDR3, the DNA is TGTGCCAGCAGTTACCCCTTGACAGGGAGCACTGAAGCTTTCTTT.

The genes are TRBV6-4 and TRBJ2-3, with D unclear. This CDR3 spans 13 amino acids. V was clipped by 2 bases and J by 3 bases, with 6 bases between them. Germline V gene sequence: CDR1 MRHNA, CDR2 SNTAGT. CDR3 region: CASSDKRTDTQYF. CDR3 DNA: TGTGCCAGCAGTGACAAGCGAACAGATACGCAGTATTTT.

The gene calls are TRBV4-3 and TRBJ1-2, with D possibly being TRBD1 (6 bases). CDR1 and CDR2 (germline): LGHNA, YSLEER. V dropped 0 bases and J dropped 2 bases, with 13 bases sitting between them. CDR3 length: 16 residues. The CDR3 nucleotides are TGCGCCAGCAGCCAAGATACAGGGAGGAGGAACTATGGCTACACCTTC. It codes for CASSQDTGRRNYGYTF.

The V gene is TRBV7-2, the J gene TRBJ2-7; D call uncertain. The V gene lost 7 bases and the J gene lost 3 bases, with 13 bases spanning the gap. The CDR3 runs 13 residues. CDR1 and CDR2 (germline): SGHTA, FQGNSA. The CDR3 sequence is CASTSTPGYEQYF. DNA of the CDR3: TGTGCCAGCACCTCGACCCCGGGCTACGAGCAGTACTTC. Complete variable domain (other parts from reference TRBV7-2 and TRBJ2-7): GAGVSQSPSNKVTEKGKDVELRCDPISGHTALYWYRQSLGQGLEFLIYFQGNSAPDKSGLPSDRFSAERTGGSVSTLTIQRTQQEDSAVYLCASTSTPGYEQYFGPGTRLTVT.

CDR3 loop: CASSYPDRLRETQYF. In nucleotides, the CDR3 is TGTGCCAGCAGTTACCCCGACAGGTTGAGGGAGACCCAGTACTTC. This sequence joins TRBV28 and TRBJ2-5; weak D call: TRBD1 (6 bases). V lost 4 bases and J lost 5, with 17 bases in between. The CDR3 consists of 15 residues. CDR1 is MDHEN, CDR2 SYDVKM, per germline.